The source of this T cell receptor beta chain is a study of shared clonotypes between healthy human individuals. Assay execution proceeded at the deep level. The table came from immunoSEQ multiplex PCR; TCRdb's copy has only in-frame clones and leaves some out. The repertoire holds some 1,400,000 clones, with around 95% as singletons. Into CD45RA+ naive and CD45RA-negative memory subsets, the CD4+ cells were split. CDR3 size: 15 residues. V was trimmed by 0 bases and J by 0 bases, leaving 8 bases between them. Per germline, CDR1 SGHNT and CDR2 YYREEE (reference sequence). The table lists this clone with a count of one. The same CDR3 can be traced to other DNA sequences in this sample.

V and J are TRBV5-4 and TRBJ2-3; D remains ambiguous. Sequenced sample: naive CD4+ T cells sorted from blood. Subset reported: CD45RA+ positively selected. The TCR originated in a young man in good health. For the CDR3, the DNA is TGTGCCAGCAGCTTGGGGCTAGGGAGCACAGATACGCAGTATTTT. This gives the protein CASSLGLGSTDTQYF.